This T cell receptor (beta chain) was recorded in a study of graft-versus-host responses after intestinal transplantation. Study-level points and caveats: The recipient marrow held GvH clones, and some of them showed up first in ileum or blood.

The germline V and J ends were trimmed by 3 bases and 7 bases, with 17 bases remaining between them. The CDR3 loop spans 15 amino acids. Germline loops: CDR1 LGHNA, CDR2 YSLEER. Note on this clone: As yet, its antigen is unknown.

The data were produced by immunoSEQ multiplex PCR, yet TCRdb's version contains in-frame clones alone and is incomplete. The profile shows more than 85,000 clones, 85% to 95% of them singletons. V and J are TRBV4-3 and TRBJ2-3, with D perhaps TRBD2 (7 bases). This sequence originates from a human donor who received an intestinal transplant. The sample here was unstimulated CD8+ T cells sorted from spleen or lymph node cells, taken before intestinal transplant. As DNA, the CDR3 is TGCGCCAGCAGCCAGGGTAGAGGGGGGGTGTATACGCAGTATTTT. As protein: CASSQGRGGVYTQYF.